Presented here are 5 T cell receptor beta chains from one specimen sequenced in a study of blood T cell repertoires in COVID-19. Data came from immunoSEQ multiplex PCR; TCRdb stores just in-frame clones and leaves some out. The top ten hold roughly a tenth of the sample, which has about 60,000 clones, over 70% seen once. The sample was peripheral blood. These receptors were collected from a man aged 25-45 years with COVID-19, enrolled during active disease.

This chain joins TRBV28 and TRBJ1-4; D gene unclear. V dropped 5 bases and J dropped 8 bases, with 18 bases sitting between them. This CDR3 has 15 residues. Germline lookup yields CDR1 MDHEN and CDR2 SYDVKM. CDR3 sequence: CASSRAGSAIEKLFF. The CDR3, as DNA: TGTGCCAGCAGTCGAGCGGGAAGTGCAATCGAAAAACTGTTTTTT.

V usage is TRBV19 and J usage is TRBJ2-1; the D gene is possibly TRBD1 (5 bases). V dropped 7 bases and J dropped 7 bases, with 14 bases sitting between them. The CDR3 loop spans 13 amino acids. CDR1 and CDR2 (germline): LNHDA, SQIVND (reference sequence). The CDR3 protein is CASTPNRINEQFF. The CDR3 nucleotides read TGTGCCAGTACTCCAAACAGGATAAATGAGCAGTTCTTC.

The chain employs TRBV28 and TRBJ1-6; D is unclear. The CDR3 runs to 12 residues. The germline CDR1 and CDR2 sequences are MDHEN and SYDVKM. Trimming left V 7 bases short and J 8 bases short, with 9 bases between. The CDR3 protein is CASTPTDSPLHF. The CDR3 DNA sequence: TGTGCCAGCACCCCCACGGATTCACCCCTCCACTTT.

V and J are TRBV12-3 or TRBV12-4 and TRBJ2-1; D is uncertain. Trimming left V 4 bases short and J 6 bases short, with 4 bases between. The CDR3 loop spans 11 amino acids. Here the CDR3 reads CASSYGNEQFF. The CDR3 DNA reads TGTGCCAGCAGTTACGGCAATGAGCAGTTCTTC.

The rearrangement links TRBV18 to TRBJ2-2; D is undetermined. Germline values: CDR1 KGHSH, CDR2 LQKENI. This CDR3 region has 13 residues. With 6 bases removed from V and 4 bases from J, the gap between germline ends came to 9 bases. The CDR3 DNA reads TGTGCCAGCTCCCCTGTCCCCACCGGGGAGCTGTTTTTT. It translates to CASSPVPTGELFF. Using reference TRBV18 and TRBJ2-2 for the parts outside the CDR3, the full variable domain is NAGVMQNPRHLVRRRGQEARLRCSPMKGHSHVYWYRQLPEEGLKFMVYLQKENIIDESGMPKERFSAEFPKEGPSILRIQQVVRGDSAAYFCASSPVPTGELFFGEGSRLTVL.